The 23 T cell receptor beta chains presented below share a single source sample, sequenced in a study of T cell repertoires in cytomegalovirus infection. TCRdb ran MiXCR on the reads and lists one entry per CDR3 protein. The sample lists a few hundred thousand distinct CDR3 sequences; roughly a sixth were seen once. The sequencing input was PBMCs. Receptors originate from a human donor in good health (CMV status not recorded). Some clones in this sample may be carry-over from other donors' samples.

This sequence joins TRBV27 and TRBJ1-2; no clear D. Germline loops: CDR1 MNHEY, CDR2 SMNVEV (reference sequence). The CDR3 is 16 residues long. V shed 9 bases and J shed 5 bases, with 25 bases lying between them. CDR3 residues: CASRGSFGNWEYGYTF. As DNA, the CDR3 is TGTGCCAGTCGGGGAAGCTTCGGGAATTGGGAGTATGGCTACACCTTC.

This clonotype showed up just a few times. The rearrangement joins TRBV28 to TRBJ1-6; D gene unclear. The CDR3 loop spans 12 amino acids. The V end was cut by 2 bases, the J end by 11 bases, with 7 bases between. CDR1 is MDHEN and CDR2 is SYDVKM in the germline V gene. This CDR3 is CASSLVRAPLHF. In DNA, the CDR3 is TGTGCCAGCAGTTTAGTGAGGGCACCCCTCCACTTT.

This chain links TRBV7-8 with TRBJ1-5; D perhaps matches TRBD1 (5 bases). CDR1 is SGHVS and CDR2 is FQNEAQ in the germline V gene. Trimming removed 0 bases at V and 9 bases at J, with 9 bases between. The CDR3 sequence is 13 residues long. CDR3 coding DNA: TGTGCCAGCAGCTTAGCGGGGGTGGGGCCCCAGCATTTT. Translated: CASSLAGVGPQHF.

The chain recombines TRBV20-1 with TRBJ2-5; the D is unclear. The CDR3 consists of 11 residues. Trimming took 6 bases from V and 1 from J, leaving 6 bases between them. In germline, CDR1 is DFQATT, CDR2 SNEGSKA (reference sequence). Here the CDR3 reads CSAGGQETQYF. CDR3 DNA sequence: TGCAGTGCGGGCGGCCAAGAGACCCAGTACTTC.

The chain combines TRBV20-1 with TRBJ1-4; D is unclear. This CDR3 comprises 16 residues. Germline CDR1 reads DFQATT; CDR2 reads SNEGSKA (reference sequence). Between the trimmed V and J ends, which lost 1 base and 8 bases, there was a span of 20 bases. CDR3 in DNA: TGCAGTGCTAGAGGGGGTCCGGGGAGCTGGGGAGAAAAACTGTTTTTT. This translates into CSARGGPGSWGEKLFF.

This clonotype was seen ten or more times. The chain uses TRBV11-2 and TRBJ2-3; 8 bases align to TRBD2. Germline values: CDR1 SGHAT, CDR2 FQNNGV. Trimming removed 1 base from V and 2 bases from J; junction bases left unmatched: 11. The CDR3 sequence is 18 residues long. The CDR3 DNA follows: TGTGCCAGCAGCTTAGTTCTTAGCAGCGGGGGATCCACAGATACGCAGTATTTT. It translates to CASSLVLSSGGSTDTQYF.

In this sample, this clonotype turned up many times. CDR3 nucleotides: TGTGCCAGCAGTTACACCGCTAGCGGTCGAACAGATACGCAGTATTTT. The encoded protein is CASSYTASGRTDTQYF. The rearrangement uses TRBV6-5 and TRBJ2-3; 7 nucleotides match TRBD2. Unmatched junction bases numbered 8, after V lost 2 bases and J lost 3 bases. CDR3 length equals 16 residues. The germline gives CDR1 MNHEY, CDR2 SVGAGI.

This clonotype occurred many times. The chain employs TRBV7-9 and TRBJ2-3; 7 nucleotides line up with TRBD1. CDR3 length: 14 amino acids. V dropped 5 bases and J dropped 0; count of bases not matched to a gene: 2. The V gene's germline CDR1 is SEHNR and CDR2 FQNEAQ (reference sequence). CDR3 DNA: TGTGCCAGCAGCCCGACAGGGAGCACAGATACGCAGTATTTT. It codes for CASSPTGSTDTQYF.

J is TRBJ2-1 and V is TRBV19; 8 nucleotides match TRBD1. The junction had 3 bases not matched to a gene; V was cut back by 5 bases and J by 6 bases. The germline CDR1 and CDR2 sequences are LNHDA and SQIVND (reference sequence). This CDR3 has 13 amino acids. For the CDR3, the DNA is TGTGCCAGTAGTCCGACAGGGGTCAATGAGCAGTTCTTC. Protein sequence: CASSPTGVNEQFF.

Ten or more counts support this clonotype. This chain joins TRBV18 and TRBJ1-1; no firm D call. With 1 base removed from V and 3 bases from J, the gap between germline ends came to 18 bases. The CDR3 extends over 17 amino acids. Per the germline V gene, CDR1 is KGHSH and CDR2 is LQKENI. In DNA, the CDR3 is TGTGCCAGCTCACCACGCGGAAACGACGTCATGGACACTGAAGCTTTCTTT. This translates into CASSPRGNDVMDTEAFF.

Only a few counts were recorded for this clonotype. J is TRBJ2-4 and V is TRBV6-2 or TRBV6-3; D is possibly TRBD1 or TRBD2 (5 bases each). Germline V gives CDR1 MNHEY, CDR2 SVGEGT. V was shortened by 7 bases and J by 7 bases, with 14 bases between the two germline ends. This CDR3 region has 13 residues. In DNA form, the CDR3 reads TGTGCCAGCACCCTATCCGGGACGAACATTCAGTACTTC. This codes for CASTLSGTNIQYF.

The V and J genes are TRBV12-3 or TRBV12-4 and TRBJ1-3, with D uncertain. V was trimmed by 5 bases and J by 0 bases, leaving 11 bases between them. The CDR3 extends over 15 amino acids. For the CDR3, the DNA is TGTGCCAGCAGTCTCATGTACAACTCTGGAAACACCATATATTTT. It is translated as CASSLMYNSGNTIYF.

This clonotype was seen only a few times. The rearrangement links TRBV28 to TRBJ1-5, with 10 nucleotides matching TRBD1. Germline V gene data show CDR1 as MDHEN and CDR2 as SYDVKM. The CDR3 is made up of 17 amino acids. V lost 5 bases and J lost 2; bases outside the gene matches: 9. The CDR3 sequence: CASSPGTGAGGNQPQHF. The CDR3 bases are TGTGCCAGCAGTCCCGGGACAGGGGCGGGGGGCAATCAGCCCCAGCATTTT.

This clonotype showed up just a few times. CDR3 sequence reads: CASSPSGTSNYGYTF. The CDR3 DNA reads TGTGCCAGCAGCCCTTCCGGGACATCAAACTATGGCTACACCTTC. The chain carries TRBV5-5 and TRBJ1-2, with a tentative D call TRBD1 (6 bases). The V gene lost 4 bases and the J gene lost 2 bases, with 15 bases spanning the gap. The CDR3 loop spans 15 amino acids. From germline, CDR1 is SGHKS and CDR2 YYEKEE (reference sequence). Variable domain in full (rest from reference TRBV5-5 and TRBJ1-2): DAGVTQSPTHLIKTRGQQVTLRCSPISGHKSVSWYQQVLGQGPQFIFQYYEKEERGRGNFPDRFSARQFPNYSSELNVNALLLGDSALYLCASSPSGTSNYGYTFGSGTRLTVV.

This sequence joins TRBV4-2 and TRBJ1-4, with D uncertain. Per the germline V gene, CDR1 is LGHNA and CDR2 is YNFKEQ. The CDR3 covers 15 residues. Trimming removed 6 bases from V and 7 bases from J, with 18 bases in between. CDR3 residues: CASSQRNRLAEKLFF. The CDR3 nucleotides are TGTGCCAGCAGTCAAAGAAATAGACTGGCTGAAAAACTGTTTTTT.

There are many counts of this clonotype. The chain employs TRBV7-2 and TRBJ2-1; D is tentatively TRBD1 or TRBD2 (5 bases each). The CDR3 is 13 amino acids. Germline CDR1 is SGHTA and CDR2 is FQGNSA. Trimming removed 3 bases from V and 10 bases from J, with 13 bases in between. The CDR3 loop reads CASSFYPRDEQFF. The CDR3 DNA follows: TGTGCCAGCAGCTTTTACCCCCGGGACGAGCAGTTCTTC. The whole variable domain, remainder taken from reference TRBV7-2 and TRBJ2-1, is GAGVSQSPSNKVTEKGKDVELRCDPISGHTALYWYRQSLGQGLEFLIYFQGNSAPDKSGLPSDRFSAERTGGSVSTLTIQRTQQEDSAVYLCASSFYPRDEQFFGPGTRLTVL.

The V call is TRBV7-6, the J call TRBJ1-1, with a weak D call TRBD1 (6 bases). Germline CDR1 reads SGHVS; CDR2 reads FNYEAQ. V lost 10 bases and J lost 0, with 21 bases in between. This CDR3 has 16 residues. In DNA, the CDR3 is TGTGCCACCCAAAGGCCGGACAGAACCGTGAACACTGAAGCTTTCTTT. This encodes CATQRPDRTVNTEAFF.

With respect to this clonotype: Just one base apart from a much larger clone, this may be a read error. The chain recombines TRBV7-8 with TRBJ2-7; D possibly corresponds to TRBD1 (6 bases). Germline V lookup: CDR1 SGHVS, CDR2 FQNEAQ. The CDR3 has 12 amino acids. As DNA, the CDR3 is TGTACCAGCAGCCCAACAGGGAACGAGCAGTACTTC. Its translation is CTSSPTGNEQYF.

This clonotype has a single count. This clone may be a read error of a much larger clone one base away. This chain links TRBV9 with TRBJ2-3; D may match TRBD1 or TRBD2 (6 bases each). The germline V and J ends were trimmed by 4 bases and 2 bases, with 17 bases remaining between them. CDR3 length equals 16 residues. CDR1 and CDR2 (germline): SGDLS, YYNGEE. CDR3 sequence reads: CASSIGGSGYTDTQYF. CDR3 coding DNA: TGTGCCAGCAGCATAGGGGGGAGCGGGTACACAGATACGCAGTATTTT.

This clonotype was seen many times. The V gene is TRBV7-2, the J gene TRBJ2-1; 8 bases agree with TRBD1. The CDR3 is 16 residues long. With V trimmed by 2 bases and J by 3 bases, 6 bases remained unmatched. Germline lookup yields CDR1 SGHTA and CDR2 FQGNSA. The CDR3 coding sequence is TGTGCCAGCAGCTTACATGACAGGGGTCTCTACAATGAGCAGTTCTTC. Translation gives CASSLHDRGLYNEQFF.

This clonotype showed up just once. The V gene is TRBV10-3, the J gene TRBJ1-1, with D unclear. The CDR3 is made up of 12 amino acids. Germline V CDR1 and CDR2: ENHRY, SYGVKD. V lost 10 bases and J 4 bases, leaving 13 bases between the germline ends. The CDR3, as DNA: TGTGCCACCAAGACGGGTACCACTGAAGCTTTCTTT. This encodes CATKTGTTEAFF.

This clonotype was detected ten times or more. This sequence joins TRBV28 and TRBJ1-1; D gene uncertain. CDR3 length: 13 amino acids. The germline V gene encodes CDR1 MDHEN and CDR2 SYDVKM. V dropped 0 bases and J dropped 6 bases, with 8 bases sitting between them. The CDR3 nucleotides read TGTGCCAGCAGTTTATGGGGGAATTCTGAAGCTTTCTTT. Its translation is CASSLWGNSEAFF.

The V gene is TRBV20-1, the J gene TRBJ2-3; 13 bases align to TRBD2. Per germline, CDR1 DFQATT and CDR2 SNEGSKA (reference sequence). The ends lost 5 bases at V and 2 bases at J; junction bases unmatched: 1. This CDR3 spans 14 amino acids. CDR3 in DNA: TGCAGTGCTGGACTAGCGGGGGTCACAGATACGCAGTATTTT. Protein sequence: CSAGLAGVTDTQYF.